These 31 T cell receptor beta chains originate from one sample sequenced in a study of neurological immune-mediated disorders. MiXCR was run by TCRdb on the 5' RACE reads, yielding one entry per CDR3 protein. The top ten clones hold approximately 5.8% of a sample with some 89,000 distinct CDR3 sequences, about 4% of them seen once. As to time point: longitudinal time-point 3. Sequencing used PBMCs. These receptors were obtained from a woman aged 55-75 years with multiple sclerosis.

This clonotype came up many times. The chain is built from TRBV20-1 and TRBJ1-4; D is undetermined. The CDR3 covers 12 residues. The V end lost 3 bases, the J end lost 7 bases, and 9 bases lay between the germline ends. From germline, CDR1 is DFQATT and CDR2 SNEGSKA (reference sequence). In DNA, the CDR3 is TGCAGTGCTAGTGAGGGTCCTGAAAAACTGTTTTTT. This encodes CSASEGPEKLFF.

This clonotype was detected many times. The junction does not match germline at one end; this may be a read error. J is TRBJ1-1 and V is TRBV5-1; no definite D call. The length of the CDR3 is 13 residues. In germline, CDR1 is SGHRS, CDR2 YFSETQ. CDR3 coding DNA: TGTGCCAGCAGCTTAGAGGGTAACACTGAAGCTTTCTTT. Translated, it gives CASSLEGNTEAFF.

This clonotype was recorded many times. The V call is TRBV20-1, the J call TRBJ1-6, with D maybe TRBD1 (6 bases). This CDR3 is built from 15 residues. Germline CDR1 is DFQATT and CDR2 is SNEGSKA (reference sequence). The CDR3 here is CSQTRGGFGNSPLHF. The CDR3 nucleotides are TGCAGCCAGACACGGGGGGGCTTTGGGAATTCACCCCTCCACTTT.

This clonotype was seen at least ten times. The chain carries TRBV5-1 and TRBJ1-2, with TRBD1 matching over 9 bases. The CDR3 length is 13 residues. Germline V gene sequence: CDR1 SGHRS, CDR2 YFSETQ. V shed 7 bases, J shed 6 bases, and the junction held 7 bases outside the gene matches. Here the CDR3 reads CASFRQGENGYTF. For the CDR3, the DNA is TGCGCCAGCTTCCGACAGGGGGAAAATGGCTACACCTTC. Full variable domain (rest looked up from reference TRBV5-1 and TRBJ1-2): KAGVTQTPRYLIKTRGQQVTLSCSPISGHRSVSWYQQTPGQGLQFLFEYFSETQRNKGNFPGRFSGRQFSNSRSEMNVSTLELGDSALYLCASFRQGENGYTFGSGTRLTVV.

This clonotype was counted ten times or more. The chain joins TRBV14 to TRBJ2-2; possibly TRBD1 or TRBD2 for D (5 bases each). The V end was cut by 4 bases, the J end by 6 bases, with 15 bases between. This CDR3 is built from 15 residues. Germline values: CDR1 SGHDN, CDR2 FVKESK. The CDR3 here is CASSRLPLGAGELFF. In DNA form, the CDR3 reads TGTGCCAGCAGCCGCTTACCGTTGGGGGCCGGGGAGCTGTTTTTT.

In its sample, this clonotype was seen many times. The rearrangement joins TRBV7-8 to TRBJ1-6, with a tentative D call TRBD1 (5 bases). Germline lookup yields CDR1 SGHVS and CDR2 FQNEAQ. The V end was cut by 5 bases, the J end by 10 bases, with 24 bases between. The CDR3 is made up of 17 amino acids. CDR3 loop: CASSLTLQGTGVSPLHF. In DNA form, the CDR3 reads TGTGCCAGCAGCCTCACCCTGCAGGGCACGGGAGTCTCACCCCTCCACTTT. The complete variable domain, with remaining parts taken from reference TRBV7-8 and TRBJ1-6, reads GAGVSQSPRYKVAKRGQDVALRCDPISGHVSLFWYQQALGQGPEFLTYFQNEAQLDKSGLPSDRFFAERPEGSVSTLKIQRTQQEDSAVYLCASSLTLQGTGVSPLHFGNGTRLTVT.

This clonotype was seen repeatedly, ten times or more. This chain links TRBV6-5 with TRBJ2-7, with TRBD2 matching over 11 bases. The CDR3 loop spans 15 amino acids. Germline V CDR1 and CDR2: MNHEY, SVGAGI. Germline trimming cut 7 bases from V and 1 base from J; bases unmatched to any gene: 6. CDR3 DNA sequence: TGTGCCAGCACCCAGGGACTAGCGGATTCCTACGAGCAGTACTTC. This gives the protein CASTQGLADSYEQYF.

This clonotype was recorded at least ten times. The chain joins TRBV7-8 to TRBJ1-4; D is unresolved. The germline V gene encodes CDR1 SGHVS and CDR2 FQNEAQ. V dropped 2 bases and J dropped 3 bases, with 10 bases sitting between them. This CDR3 has 15 residues. The CDR3 region has the DNA TGTGCCAGCAGCTTAAACGGGTTGGCTAATGAAAAACTGTTTTTT. Its protein product is CASSLNGLANEKLFF.

This clonotype was found many times. This chain connects TRBV12-3 or TRBV12-4 to TRBJ1-5; D remains ambiguous. V was shortened by 3 bases and J by 5 bases, with 11 bases between the two germline ends. This CDR3 has 14 amino acids. The DNA for the CDR3 is TGTGCCAGCAGTTTCTGGTTAGACGATCAGCCCCAGCATTTT. As protein: CASSFWLDDQPQHF.

In this sample, this clonotype turned up many times. The chain is built from TRBV14 and TRBJ1-4; D remains ambiguous. Germline V gene data show CDR1 as SGHDN and CDR2 as FVKESK. The V end lost 1 base, the J end lost 7 bases, and 13 bases lay between the germline ends. The CDR3 sequence is 15 residues long. CDR3: CASSQGSGGFEKLFF. CDR3 coding DNA: TGTGCCAGCAGCCAAGGGTCAGGCGGCTTTGAAAAACTGTTTTTT.

This clonotype was observed at least ten times. This chain uses TRBV20-1 with TRBJ1-2, with TRBD1 matching over 7 bases. This CDR3 contains 14 residues. The germline gives CDR1 DFQATT, CDR2 SNEGSKA (reference sequence). Unmatched junction bases numbered 7, after V lost 0 bases and J lost 6 bases. The chain's CDR3 is CSAREGRGIDGYTF. CDR3 bases: TGCAGTGCTAGAGAAGGCAGGGGGATCGATGGCTACACCTTC.

The sample holds many counts of this clonotype. J is TRBJ2-3 and V is TRBV5-5, with D perhaps matching TRBD1 or TRBD2 (5 bases each). CDR3 length: 15 amino acids. Looked up from germline, CDR1 is SGHKS and CDR2 is YYEKEE (reference sequence). The V and J ends lost 1 base and 1 base respectively, with 10 bases between them. In DNA form, the CDR3 reads TGTGCCAGCAGCTTGCTTCGGGGCGGCACAGATACGCAGTATTTT. This codes for CASSLLRGGTDTQYF.

This clonotype has a count of ten or more. J is TRBJ2-6 and V is TRBV29-1; either TRBD1 or TRBD2 may fit D (5 bases each). Trimming removed 3 bases at V and 0 bases at J, with 12 bases between. The CDR3 loop spans 16 amino acids. Germline V gene sequence: CDR1 SQVTM, CDR2 ANQGSEA. For the CDR3, the DNA is TGCAGCGTTGATGGGACCGCAAGCTCTGGGGCCAACGTCCTGACTTTC. Its translation: CSVDGTASSGANVLTF.

This clonotype was detected many times. J is TRBJ2-1 and V is TRBV12-3 or TRBV12-4; 7 bases fit TRBD2. V shed 2 bases and J 2 bases; nucleotides not matched to a gene: 6. The CDR3 runs 16 residues. CDR3 in DNA: TGTGCCAGCAGTTTACTGGGGCTAGCGGCCTACAATGAGCAGTTCTTC. This sequence encodes CASSLLGLAAYNEQFF.

This clonotype came up many times. The chain uses TRBV12-3 or TRBV12-4 and TRBJ2-1, with 11 bases that match TRBD2. Losses at the gene ends were 5 bases for V and 9 bases for J; bases not matched to a gene: 6. The CDR3 length is 14 residues. The CDR3 DNA reads TGTGCCAGCAGTCCTAGCGGGGGGATTAGTGAGCAGTTCTTC. This sequence encodes CASSPSGGISEQFF.

This clonotype was picked up many times. J is TRBJ1-5 and V is TRBV3-1; TRBD1 matches 9 bases. Per germline, CDR1 LGHDT and CDR2 YNNKEL (reference sequence). The CDR3 has 18 amino acids. The V segment lost 0 bases and the J segment 5 bases; nucleotides outside the gene matches: 11. CDR3 sequence reads: CASSQDGTGKWVDQPQHF. CDR3 nucleotides: TGTGCCAGCAGCCAAGATGGGACAGGGAAATGGGTAGATCAGCCCCAGCATTTT. The full variable domain, with the rest looked up from reference TRBV3-1 and TRBJ1-5, is DTAVSQTPKYLVTQMGNDKSIKCEQNLGHDTMYWYKQDSKKFLKIMFSYNNKELIINETVPNRFSPKSPDKAHLNLHINSLELGDSAVYFCASSQDGTGKWVDQPQHFGDGTRLSIL.

This clonotype showed up many times. This chain connects TRBV10-3 to TRBJ2-7, with 12 bases fitting TRBD2. CDR1 and CDR2 from the germline V gene are ENHRY and SYGVKD. Trimming took 6 bases from V and 0 from J; bases not matched to a gene: 0. The CDR3 runs 14 residues. The CDR3 DNA sequence: TGTGCCATCAGGACTAGCGGGAGCTCCTACGAGCAGTACTTC. This sequence encodes CAIRTSGSSYEQYF.

This clonotype was seen more than once but under ten times. A much larger clone lies one base from this, so it may be a read error. The genes are TRBV10-3 and TRBJ2-1; 7 bases align to TRBD2. V was clipped by 10 bases and J by 7 bases; unmatched bases: 10. This CDR3 region has 13 residues. Looked up from germline, CDR1 is ENHRY and CDR2 is SYGVKD. CDR3 sequence: CATLSGEGNEQFF. The CDR3 nucleotides are TGTGCCACCCTATCGGGGGAGGGGAATGAGCAGTTCTTC.

This clonotype was counted many times. The rearrangement joins TRBV15 to TRBJ1-4; D is unclear. This CDR3 contains 11 residues. Germline assignment: CDR1 LNHNV and CDR2 YYDKDF (reference sequence). V shed 5 bases and J shed 7 bases, with 5 bases lying between them. This CDR3 is CATSEGEKLFF. The CDR3 DNA follows: TGTGCCACCAGCGAGGGTGAAAAACTGTTTTTT.

This clonotype was seen at least ten times. The chain links TRBV5-1 to TRBJ1-2; D remains ambiguous. Germline assignment: CDR1 SGHRS and CDR2 YFSETQ. The V end was cut by 1 base, the J end by 7 bases, with 11 bases between. CDR3 length: 13 residues. The CDR3 is CASSLSGVGGYTF. The CDR3 bases are TGCGCCAGCAGCTTGTCCGGGGTAGGTGGCTACACCTTC.

The chain combines TRBV25-1 with TRBJ1-1; tentatively, D is TRBD1 (6 bases). This CDR3 region has 15 residues. V lost 3 bases and J 1 base, leaving 12 bases between the germline ends. CDR1 and CDR2 from the germline V gene are MGHDK and SYGVNS. For the CDR3, the DNA is TGTGCCAGCAGTGACCAGACAGGTCGGAACACTGAAGCTTTCTTT. It codes for CASSDQTGRNTEAFF. The variable domain in full, with the rest retrieved from reference TRBV25-1 and TRBJ1-1, is EADIYQTPRYLVIGTGKKITLECSQTMGHDKMYWYQQDPGMELHLIHYSYGVNSTEKGDLSSESTVSRIRTEHFPLTLESARPSHTSQYLCASSDQTGRNTEAFFGQGTRLTVV.

Ten or more counts support this clonotype. This chain links TRBV7-2 with TRBJ1-2; D unclear. V dropped 2 bases and J dropped 8 bases, with 27 bases sitting between them. The CDR3 runs 18 residues. Germline assignment: CDR1 SGHTA and CDR2 FQGNSA. The CDR3 nucleotides read TGTGCCAGCAGCTTACTCCCGCCCACGAAAGACCCCCGTCTAGGCTACACCTTC. It encodes CASSLLPPTKDPRLGYTF. Full variable domain (remainder filled in from reference TRBV7-2 and TRBJ1-2): GAGVSQSPSNKVTEKGKDVELRCDPISGHTALYWYRQSLGQGLEFLIYFQGNSAPDKSGLPSDRFSAERTGGSVSTLTIQRTQQEDSAVYLCASSLLPPTKDPRLGYTFGSGTRLTVV.

This clonotype appeared many times. V and J are TRBV3-1 and TRBJ1-1, with D unresolved. This CDR3 is built from 13 residues. The germline gives CDR1 LGHDT, CDR2 YNNKEL (reference sequence). V lost 3 bases and J lost 11, with 16 bases in between. The CDR3 region is CASSQWTATEAFF. Written as DNA, the CDR3 is TGTGCCAGCAGCCAGTGGACGGCTACGGAGGCTTTCTTT.

Ten or more counts support this clonotype. This chain joins TRBV12-3 or TRBV12-4 and TRBJ1-2, with unresolved D. V was trimmed by 5 bases and J by 1 base, leaving 14 bases between them. The CDR3 spans 15 residues. CDR3 loop: CASSTTDASNYGYTF. CDR3 in DNA: TGTGCCAGCAGTACAACAGATGCTAGTAACTATGGCTACACCTTC.

This clonotype was seen a handful of times. The gene calls are TRBV6-6 and TRBJ2-1, with D perhaps TRBD1 or TRBD2 (6 bases each). The CDR3 is 16 residues long. Germline assignment: CDR1 MNHNY and CDR2 SVGAGI (reference sequence). Trimming shortened V by 4 bases and J by 4 bases, and 17 bases separated the two germline ends. DNA of the CDR3: TGTGCCAGCAGTTTTTTACAGAGGGGGGAATACAATGAGCAGTTCTTC. Amino acids: CASSFLQRGEYNEQFF.

This clonotype came up many times. V gene TRBV20-1 combines with J gene TRBJ1-5; D is undetermined. The CDR3 consists of 12 residues. CDR1 and CDR2 (germline): DFQATT, SNEGSKA (reference sequence). Trimming cost V 3 bases and J 6 bases, with 9 bases left between them. CDR3 sequence (DNA): TGCAGTGCTAGGGTGGGCGTTCAGCCCCAGCATTTT. Translating it yields CSARVGVQPQHF.

This clonotype appeared many times. The genes are TRBV7-8 and TRBJ1-5; D is ambiguous. Germline CDR1 SGHVS, CDR2 FQNEAQ. V shed 1 base and J shed 2 bases, with 15 bases lying between them. The CDR3 loop spans 17 amino acids. The CDR3 nucleotides read TGTGCCAGCAGCTTAGGAGCGCGCACGGCGGGCAATCAGCCCCAGCATTTT. It specifies CASSLGARTAGNQPQHF.

This clonotype was seen ten or more times. The chain employs TRBV12-3 or TRBV12-4 and TRBJ2-5; TRBD2 matches 10 bases. CDR3 length: 16 amino acids. V lost 3 bases and J lost 5; bases outside the gene matches: 9. CDR3 sequence: CASSFPSGGAGETQYF. The CDR3 nucleotides read TGTGCCAGCAGTTTTCCCAGCGGGGGGGCCGGGGAGACCCAGTACTTC.

The rearrangement links TRBV18 to TRBJ2-7; 7 bases line up with TRBD1. V was pared by 3 bases and J by 2 bases, with 7 bases of the junction left unmatched. The germline V gene has CDR1 KGHSH and CDR2 LQKENI. The CDR3 runs 15 residues. The chain's CDR3 is CASSPRSGQTYEQYF. CDR3 nucleotides: TGTGCCAGCTCACCCCGTTCGGGACAGACCTACGAGCAGTACTTC.

This clonotype was found many times. The chain has TRBV5-1 and TRBJ1-5; the D is unclear. CDR1 SGHRS and CDR2 YFSETQ come from the germline V gene. V was pared by 0 bases and J by 9 bases, with 13 bases between. The CDR3 covers 14 residues. CDR3 amino acids: CASSLEGFNGPQHF. In nucleotides, the CDR3 is TGCGCCAGCAGCTTGGAAGGTTTCAACGGGCCCCAGCATTTT.

This clonotype appeared many times. The CDR3: CASSFLKSTDTQYF. For the CDR3, the DNA is TGCGCCAGCAGCTTTCTAAAAAGCACAGATACGCAGTATTTT. The chain has TRBV5-1 and TRBJ2-3; no clear D gene. V was pared by 2 bases and J by 0 bases, with 7 bases between. Looked up from germline, CDR1 is SGHRS and CDR2 is YFSETQ. The CDR3 runs to 14 residues.